A selection of T cell receptor beta chains follows, all from one sample in a study of long-term antiretroviral therapy in people with HIV. Profiling relied on immunoSEQ multiplex PCR, and the TCRdb table lists in-frame clones only, not all of them. The sample lists over 10,000 clones, approximately 80% occurring once. The sequencing used unsorted PBMCs, collected 0.5 years before starting antiretroviral therapy. These receptors all stem from a woman aged 40 to 50 with HIV. CDR3s include the opening cysteine and the closing phenylalanine or tryptophan. The D gene is left open where the match is weak. Clone size is not always given. Where it is, it says once, few, many or a class for expanded clones.

TRBJ2-2,NA,TRBD2,TRBV19,TGTGCCAGCTTTAGCGGGAGGCCCACCGGGGAGCTGTTTTTT,CASFSGRPTGELFF
TRBJ1-1,NA,NA,TRBV6-5,TGTGCCAGCAGTTACGAGGGGACTGAAGCTTTCTTT,CASSYEGTEAFF
TRBJ2-5,NA,NA,TRBV11-2,TGTGCCAGCAGTTTCACTTTCGCCCAAGAGACCCAGTACTTC,CASSFTFAQETQYF
TRBJ1-2,few,NA,TRBV10-3,TGTGCCATCAGTGGGACGGACTATGGCTACACCTTC,CAISGTDYGYTF
TRBJ1-1,few,NA,TRBV7-2,TGTGCCAGCAGCAGAAACACAGTCATGAACACTGAAGCTTTCTTT,CASSRNTVMNTEAFF
TRBJ2-4,NA,TRBD1,TRBV18,TGTGCCAGCTCCCCCGGGACAGGGGTGAAAAACATTCAGTACTTC,CASSPGTGVKNIQYF
TRBJ2-1,NA,NA,TRBV6-4,TGTGCCAGCAGTGAATATTCAGGGGCAGCGACAGGCTCACACAATGAGCAGTTCTTC,CASSEYSGAATGSHNEQFF
TRBJ1-1,NA,NA,TRBV7-9,TGTGCCAGCAGCTTAGAAGGTACGGGAGGCAGAACTGAAGCTTTCTTT,CASSLEGTGGRTEAFF
TRBJ2-7,NA,NA,TRBV2,TGTGCCAGCCTTAAGGGGGATGGGCAGTACTTC,CASLKGDGQYF
TRBJ2-5,once,NA,TRBV15,TGTGCCACCAGCAGAGATCGGGGGATAGAGACCCAGTACTTC,CATSRDRGIETQYF
TRBJ1-1,few,NA,TRBV19,TGTGCCAGTAGTATCCCAAAGACAGGACCTTATGAAGCTTTCTTT,CASSIPKTGPYEAFF
TRBJ2-5,NA,TRBD1,TRBV10-3,TGTGCCATCAGTGACCCGGAGGAACAGGGGAAGGAGACCCAGTACTTC,CAISDPEEQGKETQYF
TRBJ1-5,NA,TRBD1,TRBV19,TGTGCCAGTAGTATCCAGGGGGCTTGGAATCAGCCCCAGCATTTT,CASSIQGAWNQPQHF
TRBJ1-6,few,NA,TRBV11-2,TGTGCCAGCAGCCGGGCTTTAATTCAACCCCTCCACTTT,CASSRALIQPLHF
TRBJ2-1,NA,TRBD2,TRBV5-4,TGTGCCAGCAGCTTGGGGGGTGGGAGGGCCTCCTACAATGAGCAGTTCTTC,CASSLGGGRASYNEQFF
TRBJ2-7,NA,NA,TRBV4-1,TGCGCCAGCAGCCGGATGGGACTCGTCCCGACCTACGAGCAGTACTTC,CASSRMGLVPTYEQYF
TRBJ2-5,NA,NA,TRBV5-4,TGTGCCAGCAGCCAGCCTGACCATTTGGGAGAGACCCAGTACTTC,CASSQPDHLGETQYF
TRBJ2-1,NA,NA,TRBV7-9,TGTGCCAGCAGCTTACCTGAAGCTGTTGAGCAGTTCTTC,CASSLPEAVEQFF
TRBJ2-4,once,NA,TRBV7-6,TGTGCCAGCAGCTTCGGACCAGGGGAGGGCATTCAGTACTTC,CASSFGPGEGIQYF
TRBJ2-5,once,NA,TRBV12-5,TGTGCTAGTGGTCCTCGAGAGACCCAGTACTTC,CASGPRETQYF
TRBJ1-5,NA,TRBD1,TRBV19,TGTGCCACCCCCCCGACAGGGACGCCTAATCAGCCCCAGCATTTT,CATPPTGTPNQPQHF
TRBJ2-3,NA,TRBD2,TRBV30,TGTGCCTGGAGTCTGGGACTAGCGGCCAACACAGATACGCAGTATTTT,CAWSLGLAANTDTQYF